These 6 T cell receptor beta chains originate from one sample sequenced in a study of OX40 agonist ivuxolimab in advanced cancers. Assay used: immunoSEQ multiplex PCR; TCRdb lists only in-frame clones, some missing. The sample yields over 80,000 clones, roughly 90% seen once. The input for sequencing was CD4+ or CD8+ T cells sorted from blood, taken in a trial of the OX40 agonist ivuxolimab. These receptors all come from an adult with an advanced solid tumor such as melanoma, head and neck, liver or kidney cancer.

The V call is TRBV6-6, the J call TRBJ1-2; TRBD1 agrees at 7 bases. The CDR3 extends over 12 amino acids. With V trimmed by 6 bases and J by 4 bases, 2 bases remained unmatched. Germline lookup yields CDR1 MNHNY and CDR2 SVGAGI (reference sequence). Here the CDR3 reads CASSRQGYGYTF. CDR3 sequence (DNA): TGTGCCAGCAGCCGACAGGGCTATGGCTACACCTTC.

This sequence joins TRBV11-3 and TRBJ1-2, with TRBD1 matching over 7 bases. The CDR3 extends over 14 amino acids. Germline V gives CDR1 SGHNT, CDR2 YENEEA. The junction had 10 bases not matched to a gene; V was cut back by 5 bases and J by 7 bases. In nucleotides, the CDR3 is TGTGCCAGCAGCGCGATGACAGGGAATTCTGGCTACACCTTC. It yields the protein CASSAMTGNSGYTF.

This clone was picked up one time. The chain joins TRBV7-6 to TRBJ2-7; a possible D gene is TRBD2 (7 bases). CDR3 length: 16 amino acids. Germline V gene lookup returns CDR1 SGHVS and CDR2 FNYEAQ. The V and J ends lost 5 bases and 6 bases respectively, with 23 bases between them. The CDR3 coding sequence is TGTGCCAGCAGCGCCTCCGGGGGGCTCACTTATGGCGAGCAGTACTTC. The encoded protein is CASSASGGLTYGEQYF.

This chain connects TRBV7-9 to TRBJ1-5; D uncertain. V was clipped by 5 bases and J by 6 bases, with 8 bases between them. The CDR3 is 12 residues long. The V gene's germline CDR1 is SEHNR and CDR2 FQNEAQ (reference sequence). CDR3 sequence reads: CASSPPGQPQHF. The CDR3 bases are TGTGCCAGCAGCCCGCCGGGTCAGCCCCAGCATTTT.

The gene calls are TRBV30 and TRBJ2-4, with D unresolved. V lost 6 bases, J lost 1 base, and 10 bases lay in between. The length of the CDR3 is 13 residues. Germline loops: CDR1 GTSNPN, CDR2 SVGIG (reference sequence). CDR3 bases: TGTGCCTGTAGGCTAAGGGCCAAAAACATTCAGTACTTC. As protein: CACRLRAKNIQYF.

The V and J genes are TRBV11-2 and TRBJ1-1; 8 nucleotides line up with TRBD1. The length of the CDR3 is 15 residues. V gave up 0 bases and J gave up 4 bases; unmatched junction bases: 4. The germline V gene has CDR1 SGHAT and CDR2 FQNNGV. The CDR3 DNA reads TGTGCCAGCAGCTTAGATTACAGGGGGACCACTGAAGCTTTCTTT. Translation: CASSLDYRGTTEAFF.